The next 10 T cell receptor beta chains were all read from a single sample in a study of low-dose radiotherapy and immunotherapy resistance in tumors. Specified time point: before trial treatment. TRAV and TRBV primers primed cDNA for both TCRalpha and TCRbeta. PCR amplification of the TCRs was performed with Phusion for 20 PCR cycles, and it relied on a constant-region primer together with a V-primer adapter. TCRdb ran MiXCR on the reads and lists one entry per CDR3 protein. The sample has tens of thousands of distinct CDR3 sequences, over 15% seen once. Sample: PBMCs, taken before treatment. The receptors derive from a male donor with prostate cancer.

This clonotype appeared many times. V and J are TRBV27 and TRBJ2-7; weak D call: TRBD1 (6 bases). Trimming stripped 2 bases from V and 4 bases from J, with 12 bases between. This CDR3 has 14 amino acids. The germline CDR1 and CDR2 sequences are MNHEY and SMNVEV (reference sequence). DNA of the CDR3: TGTGCCAGCAGTTTAATGGGGGCCGAATACGAGCAGTACTTC. This codes for CASSLMGAEYEQYF.

This clonotype has a count of ten or more. The chain recombines TRBV30 with TRBJ2-2; D remains unclear. Germline values: CDR1 GTSNPN, CDR2 SVGIG (reference sequence). This CDR3 contains 14 residues. Between the trimmed V and J ends, which lost 0 bases and 0 bases, there was a span of 5 bases. This CDR3 is CAWSVGTNTGELFF. As DNA, the CDR3 is TGTGCCTGGAGTGTCGGTACGAACACCGGGGAGCTGTTTTTT.

This clonotype appeared many times. This chain joins TRBV18 and TRBJ2-7; TRBD1 agrees at 9 bases. Germline lookup yields CDR1 KGHSH and CDR2 LQKENI. With 2 bases clipped from V and 0 bases from J, the junction kept 2 bases outside the gene matches. This CDR3 contains 15 residues. CDR3 amino acids: CASSPNRGHSYEQYF. Written as DNA, the CDR3 is TGTGCCAGCTCACCAAACAGGGGGCACTCCTACGAGCAGTACTTC.

In this sample, this clonotype turned up many times. V gene TRBV20-1 combines with J gene TRBJ2-6, with D tentatively TRBD2 (5 bases). V dropped 1 base and J dropped 0 bases, with 16 bases sitting between them. The CDR3 is 18 amino acids. Germline CDR1 reads DFQATT; CDR2 reads SNEGSKA (reference sequence). CDR3 in amino acids: CSARGTGWGSSGANVLTF. DNA for the CDR3: TGCAGTGCTAGAGGGACGGGGTGGGGTAGCTCTGGGGCCAACGTCCTGACTTTC.

This clonotype has a count of ten or more. Here the CDR3 DNA reads TGTGCCAGCTCACCGGGGGAGGACACTGAAGCTTTCTTT. It translates to CASSPGEDTEAFF. The chain uses TRBV18 and TRBJ1-1; D may be TRBD1 (5 bases). Per the germline V gene, CDR1 is KGHSH and CDR2 is LQKENI. Trimming took off 3 bases at V and 3 bases at J, with 8 bases between the two ends. The length of the CDR3 is 13 residues.

This clonotype occurred a few times. This chain uses TRBV19 with TRBJ1-2; no definite D call. Germline V gene data show CDR1 as LNHDA and CDR2 as SQIVND (reference sequence). Between the trimmed V and J ends, which lost 6 bases and 2 bases, there was a span of 7 bases. The CDR3 has 12 amino acids. The CDR3 DNA sequence: TGTGCCAGTAGGGGATACAACTATGGCTACACCTTC. This sequence encodes CASRGYNYGYTF.

This clonotype has a count of ten or more. This sequence joins TRBV6-2 or TRBV6-3 and TRBJ2-1, with TRBD1 identical over 12 bases. Germline trimming cut 6 bases from V and 5 bases from J; bases unmatched to any gene: 5. This CDR3 has 15 residues. Germline loops: CDR1 MNHEY, CDR2 SVGEGT. CDR3 region: CASRRDRGPNNEQFF. In DNA, the CDR3 is TGTGCCAGCAGACGGGACAGGGGGCCGAACAATGAGCAGTTCTTC.

In this sample, this clonotype turned up many times. The V gene is TRBV12-3 or TRBV12-4, the J gene TRBJ1-6; the match to TRBD1 covers 9 bases. The CDR3 runs to 14 residues. V gave up 6 bases and J gave up 11 bases; unmatched junction bases: 8. The CDR3 DNA sequence: TGTGCCAGCAGGGACCCGGGACAGGGAACACCCCTCCACTTT. Translation gives CASRDPGQGTPLHF.

For this clonotype: This likely came from a read error, as a far larger clone is one base away. As DNA, the CDR3 is TGCAGTGCTAGAGATCAGAACAGGGGGTCCTACAATGAGCAGTACTTC. Translated, it gives CSARDQNRGSYNEQYF. This rearrangement joins TRBV20-1 to TRBJ2-5, with 8 bases lining up with TRBD1. J was trimmed by 11 bases and V by 0 bases; bases with no gene match: 17. The V gene's germline CDR1 is DFQATT and CDR2 SNEGSKA (reference sequence). The CDR3 covers 16 residues.

Ten or more counts support this clonotype. This sequence joins TRBV4-2 and TRBJ1-4; 8 bases match TRBD1. The CDR3 runs to 17 residues. Germline V gene lookup returns CDR1 LGHNA and CDR2 YNFKEQ. After removal of 1 base from V and 0 bases from J, the junction contained 4 bases not matched to a gene. The CDR3 coding sequence is TGTGCCAGCAGCCAAGGACAGGGGATCGCAACTAATGAAAAACTGTTTTTT. Protein product: CASSQGQGIATNEKLFF.